Described below is a single T cell receptor beta chain sequence and its context. CDR3 length: 15 residues. Per the germline V gene, CDR1 is SGDLS and CDR2 is YYNGEE. Trimming removed 3 bases from V and 0 bases from J; junction bases left unmatched: 5. In the source study's methods: The assay estimated nucleated cells by amplifying reference gene primers. TCRdb keeps only in-frame clones here, not all; method: immunoSEQ multiplex PCR. V, J and clone size reflect that table, while D and trimming were determined from the DNA. The sample carries around 100,000 clones, over 70% recorded once. This sample stems from a study of blood T cell repertoires in COVID-19. Study-wide background: Acute-phase and convalescent COVID-19 samples originated in the United States, Italy and Spain. Sources were T cells, B-cell-depleted T cells, or PBMCs; the material itself was cDNA or gDNA.

This sequence joins TRBV9 and TRBJ1-2; 7 nucleotides align to TRBD1. Sequences were obtained from peripheral blood. This receptor was taken from an elderly man with acute or convalescent COVID-19. The CDR3 loop is CASSDRGPANYGYTF. For the CDR3, the DNA is TGTGCCAGCAGCGACAGGGGCCCTGCTAACTATGGCTACACCTTC.